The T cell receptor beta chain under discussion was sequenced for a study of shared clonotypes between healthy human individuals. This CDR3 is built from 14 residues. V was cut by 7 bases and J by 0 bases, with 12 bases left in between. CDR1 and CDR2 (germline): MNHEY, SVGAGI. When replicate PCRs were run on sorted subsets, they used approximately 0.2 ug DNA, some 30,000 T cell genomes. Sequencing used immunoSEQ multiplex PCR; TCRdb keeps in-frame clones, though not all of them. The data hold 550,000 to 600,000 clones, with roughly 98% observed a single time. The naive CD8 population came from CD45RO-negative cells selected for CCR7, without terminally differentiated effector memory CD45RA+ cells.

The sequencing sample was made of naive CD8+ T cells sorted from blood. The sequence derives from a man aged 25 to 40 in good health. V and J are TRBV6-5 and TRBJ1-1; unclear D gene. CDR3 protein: CASKGSLMNTEAFF. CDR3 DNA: TGTGCCAGCAAAGGCTCCCTCATGAACACTGAAGCTTTCTTT.